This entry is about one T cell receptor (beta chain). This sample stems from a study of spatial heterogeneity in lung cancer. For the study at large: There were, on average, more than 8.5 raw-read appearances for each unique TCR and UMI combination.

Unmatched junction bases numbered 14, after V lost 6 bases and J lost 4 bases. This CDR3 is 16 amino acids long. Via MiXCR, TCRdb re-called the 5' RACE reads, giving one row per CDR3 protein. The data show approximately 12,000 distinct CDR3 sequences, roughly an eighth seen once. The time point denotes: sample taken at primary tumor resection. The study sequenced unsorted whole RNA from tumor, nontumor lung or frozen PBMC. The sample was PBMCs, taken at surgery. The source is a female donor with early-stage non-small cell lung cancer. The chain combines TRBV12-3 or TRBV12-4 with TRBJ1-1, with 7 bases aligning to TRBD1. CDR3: CASSPHGGGVGTEAFF. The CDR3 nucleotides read TGTGCCAGCAGCCCTCACGGAGGGGGCGTTGGCACTGAAGCTTTCTTT.